This is a list of T cell receptor beta chains from one sample in a study of patients and donors after allogeneic stem cell transplantation. TCRdb reprocessed the RT-PCR reads with MiXCR, giving one entry per CDR3 protein. The repertoire holds some 11,000 distinct CDR3 sequences, less than 25% seen once, with more than 50% in the top ten. Sequencing used blood, either unsorted or a sorted T cell fraction (not recorded which). The receptors here all came from a human donor who was either an allogeneic HSCT recipient or a stem cell or donor lymphocyte infusion donor (not recorded which). It is not recorded whose cells these are; they may come from a transplant donor. Both conserved end residues are part of each CDR3. The order of the fields is CDR3 length, J gene, V gene, clone size, CDR3 protein. Only some rows state a clone size, as once, few, many or a class for expanded clones.

len: 13; j_gene: TRBJ2-5; v_gene: TRBV27; abundance: few; CDR3aa: CASSTRQRETQYF
len: 15; j_gene: TRBJ2-1; v_gene: TRBV7-2; abundance: .; CDR3aa: CASSLVSSGEYEQFF
len: 16; j_gene: TRBJ2-7; v_gene: TRBV20-1; abundance: .; CDR3aa: CSARDAQRGGNDEQYF
len: 18; j_gene: TRBJ1-5; v_gene: TRBV6-5; abundance: many; CDR3aa: CASSLYRGQAPSNQPQHF
len: 15; j_gene: TRBJ1-2; v_gene: TRBV19; abundance: .; CDR3aa: CASSPGGAGNYGYTF
len: 15; j_gene: TRBJ1-1; v_gene: TRBV4-2; abundance: .; CDR3aa: CASSQAGGTDTEAFF
len: 14; j_gene: TRBJ1-5; v_gene: TRBV5-8; abundance: .; CDR3aa: CASSDRVGNQPQHF
len: 15; j_gene: TRBJ2-7; v_gene: TRBV18; abundance: many; CDR3aa: CASSPAGTGNYEQYF
len: 12; j_gene: TRBJ1-1; v_gene: TRBV20-1; abundance: many; CDR3aa: CSASDRNTEAFF
len: 14; j_gene: TRBJ2-4; v_gene: TRBV4-3; abundance: .; CDR3aa: CASSQAPGENIQYF
len: 16; j_gene: TRBJ2-2; v_gene: TRBV9; abundance: many; CDR3aa: CASSERGNGNTGELFF
len: 14; j_gene: TRBJ1-3; v_gene: TRBV6-5; abundance: many; CDR3aa: CASSSGTAGNTIYF
len: 13; j_gene: TRBJ2-7; v_gene: TRBV5-6; abundance: .; CDR3aa: CASSHDRGHEQYF
len: 14; j_gene: TRBJ2-7; v_gene: TRBV20-1; abundance: .; CDR3aa: CSALNWGDNYEQYF